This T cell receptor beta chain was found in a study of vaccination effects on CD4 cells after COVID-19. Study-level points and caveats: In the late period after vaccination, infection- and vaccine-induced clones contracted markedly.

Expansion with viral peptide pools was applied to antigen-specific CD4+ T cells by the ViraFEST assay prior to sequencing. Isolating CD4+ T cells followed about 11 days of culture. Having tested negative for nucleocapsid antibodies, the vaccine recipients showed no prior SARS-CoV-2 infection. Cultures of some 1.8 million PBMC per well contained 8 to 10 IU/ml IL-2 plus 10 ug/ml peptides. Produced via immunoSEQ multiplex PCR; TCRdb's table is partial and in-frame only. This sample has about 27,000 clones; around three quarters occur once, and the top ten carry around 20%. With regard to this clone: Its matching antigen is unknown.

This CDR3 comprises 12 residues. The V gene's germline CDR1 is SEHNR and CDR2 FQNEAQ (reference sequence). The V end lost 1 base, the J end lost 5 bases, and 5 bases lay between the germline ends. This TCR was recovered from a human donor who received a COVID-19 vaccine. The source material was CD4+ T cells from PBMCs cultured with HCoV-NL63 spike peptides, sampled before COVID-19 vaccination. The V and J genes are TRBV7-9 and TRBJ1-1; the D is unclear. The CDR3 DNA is TGTGCCAGCAGCTTAGGATCGACTGAAGCTTTCTTT. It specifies CASSLGSTEAFF.